This T cell receptor beta chain appears in the sequencing data of a study of cytomegalovirus exposure and HLA in healthy donors (dated by TCRdb to between 2016 and 2019). The study in broad terms: An earlier analysis of about 530 of the donors reported around 280 Gb of sequence data and 117 million unique TCR beta sequences obtained from about 170 million T cells. Rather than using new phenotypic data, the later analysis identified candidate immune exposures from TCR beta sequences and from how often those sequences occurred across donors. Approximately 310 gigabases of sequencing data and some 85 million unique TCR sequences were included in an early release covering under 650 HLA-typed donors. Roughly five DR-DQ haplotypes were handled as single units for association and clustering, since linkage in the cohort was strong. Alongside the repertoire data, information on donor age, sex, ethnicity and CMV serostatus was compiled. HLA typing included class I and class II loci at four-digit resolution. In a later genetic analysis, genome-wide SNP genotypes for about 55% of the roughly 670 donors were used, and that subset was treated as a discovery cohort. The study used immunosequencing to profile the T cell repertoires of several hundred subjects and linked those repertoires to cytomegalovirus serostatus. In addition to the first cohort of about 650 subjects, a separate validation cohort of around 110 different subjects was used. The number of donors typed differed by locus, with about 629-630 for A, B, C, DRB1 and DQB1, around 500 for DQA1, 606 for DPA1, and under 490 for DPB1. The study combined high-throughput TCR immunosequencing, statistical association of individual TCRs with disease status, and machine learning to predict cytomegalovirus infection status. The aim of the study was to test whether cataloging public T cell receptors could identify signatures of past pathogen exposure. Of the roughly 390 genotyped donors, 70% to 90% were placed in the genetic ancestry cluster associated with self-reported Caucasian donors. All discovery cohort repertoires had been generated using a single sequencing platform. Across 398 genotyped donors of the cohort, an average of roughly 200,000 unique TCR beta nucleotide sequences per donor were sequenced, and roughly 20% of those sequences were non-productive. To study patterns of TCR occurrence, a later analysis re-analyzed previously published TCR beta repertoires from 700 or so donors and added high-resolution HLA genotyping. An earlier analysis of nearly 600 of the donors applied high-throughput TCR beta sequencing to assess whether each TCR beta V gene segment acted as functional or pseudogenic.

What the authors observed across the whole study: At a false discovery rate of 0.05, a later analysis linked 16,000 or so TCR beta sequences to specific HLA alleles. Cytomegalovirus status was reported to be diagnosed by the classifier with high specificity and sensitivity in both the original and validation cohorts. The only immune exposure information available for the cohort was CMV serostatus. A group of highly shared sequence variants was considered likely to be a technical artifact of the sequencing pipeline. Because counts were too low, roughly 16 rarely observed V segments, including chromosome 9 orphons, were left out of the earlier analysis of a few hundred of the donors. Several of the top co-occurrence clusters appeared to be linked to parvovirus B19, influenza, CMV and Epstein-Barr virus, according to a later analysis. In a later genetic analysis, fewer N-insertions in productive TCRs were reported among donors in an Asian-associated ancestry cluster than the approximately 670-donor mean. The presence/absence analyses assumed that sequencing depth was roughly uniform across donors, and that assumption may not be true. In a later genetic analysis, a missense DCLRE1C variant was associated with V-gene and J-gene trimming of TCR beta chains, and the association was replicated in an independent cohort. Compared with equally common non-associated chains, HLA-associated TCR beta chains in a later analysis were more clonally expanded and had lower generation probabilities. A later analysis found that most CMV-associated TCR beta chains appeared HLA-restricted, with HLA associations seemingly driven largely by CMV exposure. Assigning TCR associations to individual alleles was difficult when HLA alleles, especially DR and DQ, strongly co-occurred. Some IMGT-functional V segments, including TRBV6-2 and TRBV6-3, could not be distinguished by the 87-base-pair reads and were therefore excluded. According to a later analysis, TCR association rates differed among HLA loci, with DRB1 alleles showing the most associated TCRs and HLA-C alleles showing the fewest. In this cohort, only TCR beta chains were sequenced, and detectable features were limited by the absence of alpha or paired-chain data. Linkage disequilibrium might explain the correlated functional status among segregating V segments, but an unknown experimental factor could not be excluded. Most TCR sequences were seen in very few donors, while some public TCRs were found in many individuals. The authors suggested that the approach could potentially be generalized to other disease states and immunological phenotypes. The study listed 150 to 200 TCR beta chains as associated with cytomegalovirus. Because HLA typing was unavailable for some donors at each locus, only the typed subset was used in association tests. A further reported finding was that TCR beta sequences accurately predicted the HLA-A and HLA-B alleles for most subjects in the first cohort. In vitro tests confirmed that a few of the cytomegalovirus-associated TCR beta chains recognize cytomegalovirus antigens. An earlier analysis of 450 to 750 of the donors showed that most TCR beta V segments appeared in productive rearrangements either about 87% or about 30% of the time, which broadly matched IMGT annotations.

Library method: the immunoSEQ multiplex PCR assay. For the multiplex PCR, a mixture combining 60 forward primers for TCR Vbeta segments and 13 reverse primers for TCR Jbeta segments was used. A multiplex PCR assay on genomic DNA amplified the CDR3 region of rearranged TCR beta genes. On the Illumina HiSeq System, the amplified TCR beta libraries were sequenced as 87-base-pair reads. Processing in the source paper ran as follows. In a later analysis, some 80 million unique TCR beta chains were counted across the 666 repertoires, and roughly 11 million of these chains were shared by at least two donors. A nearest-neighbor algorithm error-corrected the raw reads and collapsed the reads into unique sequences, merging closely related sequences to remove PCR and sequencing errors. Alignment of CDR3 sequences to IMGT reference sequences was used to assign V, D and J gene segments. For a sequence to be retained, a match of at least six nucleotides was required to both a V gene segment and a J gene segment. Rearrangements were classified as productive when the CDR3 lacked stop codons and remained in frame with V and J, and all other rearrangements were classified as non-productive. CDR3 was defined according to IMGT convention as the region running from the second conserved V-encoded cysteine to the conserved J-encoded phenylalanine. The earlier analysis of about 640 of the donors excluded any sequence lacking an unambiguous match to a single V gene segment. In an earlier analysis of several hundred of the donors, V segments were called functional above 56.7% productive rearrangements and were called segregating when the between-donor standard deviation exceeded 5%. To diagnose cytomegalovirus status from the catalog of TCR beta chain sequences, a statistical classification framework was built. In a later analysis, TCR nucleotide sequences were compared against IMGT/GENE-DB human TR gene sequences so that V and J genes could be assigned. A later analysis assigned CDR3 sequences and most-parsimonious VDJ recombination scenarios with the TCRdist pipeline. In a later analysis, each TCR beta chain was defined by its CDR3 amino acid sequence together with its V-gene family, and reads without a unique V-gene family were excluded. In a later analysis, around 650 highly shared, low-generation-probability nucleotide sequences were removed to address suspected cross-contamination and a sequencing artifact. A later analysis calculated a clonal expansion index for each public chain from normalized within-repertoire ranks of inferred template counts. Generation probabilities in a later analysis came from a VDJ recombination model fitted to out-of-frame rearrangements, and those results were checked against IGoR. A later analysis scored TCR-TCR, TCR-HLA and TCR-CMV co-occurrence with hypergeometric tests, applying a repertoire-size bias correction to TCR pairs. A later analysis estimated false discovery rates by permuting HLA or CMV assignments 20 times. In a later analysis, co-occurring TCRs were grouped using DBSCAN, with TCRdist sequence similarity added in when clustering inside HLA-allele-positive subsets. Co-occurrence clustering excluded repertoires with fewer than 30,000 or more than 120,000 public chains, plus five with anomalous nucleotide sharing. The immuneACCESS repertoire file appears here via TCRdb, limited to in-frame rearrangements. These files lack a portion of the clones; in checked studies, under half of the deficit traces to unresolved V genes, and the cause of the others is not known. D and trimming come from the DNA, and the V and J calls and clone size come from that table. For this sample the table gives just over 150,000 clones, of which roughly 88% were detected only once. Nearly 6.5% of the sample is taken by the ten largest.

The cohort was made up of 500 to 800 healthy bone marrow donors. Cohort members were all nominally healthy when sampled, although unrecorded immune exposures were likely present. The donor tested CMV seropositive and was one of the 289 seropositive cohort members. A peripheral blood sample was collected from each donor, and TCR beta sequencing was performed on peripheral blood mononuclear cells. Genomic DNA extraction from the blood cell samples was performed with the Qiagen DNeasy Blood Extraction Kit. Notes on this clone: Its cognate antigen has yet to be identified. The sample holds no much larger clone one base away, and base qualities are not on file. Additional DNA sequences in this sample encode the identical CDR3.

The CDR3 goes from the cysteine to the phenylalanine over 15 residues. Only the CDR3 DNA is retained, 45 bases long and in frame from the first base. The CDR1 and CDR2 encoded by the germline V gene (reference sequence) are SGHNT and YYREEE. Unmatched junction bases come to 8, with V trimmed by 3 bases and J by 4 bases. The chain links TRBV5-4 with TRBJ1-2, with 8 bases aligning to TRBD1. The source material was PBMCs. This receptor was obtained from a man aged 45-60 years in good health and CMV-seropositive. The CDR3 reads as follows: CASSSQQGAGYGYTF. The nucleotide sequence reads as follows: TGTGCCAGCAGCTCGCAGCAGGGGGCGGGCTATGGCTACACCTTC. Supplemented by the reference TRBV5-4 and TRBJ1-2 proteins around the CDR3, the complete variable domain is ETGVTQSPTHLIKTRGQQVTLRCSSQSGHNTVSWYQQALGQGPQFIFQYYREEENGRGNFPPRFSGLQFPNYSSELNVNALELDDSALYLCASSSQQGAGYGYTFGSGTRLTVV.